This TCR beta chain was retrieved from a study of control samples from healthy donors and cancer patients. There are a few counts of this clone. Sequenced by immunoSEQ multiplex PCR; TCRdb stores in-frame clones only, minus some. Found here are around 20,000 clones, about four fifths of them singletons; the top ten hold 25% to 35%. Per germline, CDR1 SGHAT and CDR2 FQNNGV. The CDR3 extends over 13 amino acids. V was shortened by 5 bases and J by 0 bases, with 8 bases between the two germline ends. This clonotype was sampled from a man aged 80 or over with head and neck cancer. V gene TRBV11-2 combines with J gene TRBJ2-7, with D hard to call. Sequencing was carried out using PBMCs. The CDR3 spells CASSRKGSYEQYF. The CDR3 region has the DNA TGTGCCAGCAGCCGCAAAGGCTCCTACGAGCAGTACTTC.